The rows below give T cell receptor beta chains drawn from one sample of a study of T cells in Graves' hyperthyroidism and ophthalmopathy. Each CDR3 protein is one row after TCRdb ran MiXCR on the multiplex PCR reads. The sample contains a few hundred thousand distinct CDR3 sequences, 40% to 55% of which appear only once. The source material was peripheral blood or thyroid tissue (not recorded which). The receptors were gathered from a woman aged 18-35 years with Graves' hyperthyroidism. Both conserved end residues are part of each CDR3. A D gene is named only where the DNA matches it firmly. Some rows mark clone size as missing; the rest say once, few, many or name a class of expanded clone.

cdr3_nt: TGTGCCAGCAGCTCTCTAGCTTATGAGCAGTTCTTC
cdr3_aa: CASSSLAYEQFF
j_call: TRBJ2-1
clone_size: .
v_call: TRBV7-2
cdr3_length: 12
d_call: .

cdr3_nt: TGTGCCAGCAGCTTGTATACTAGCGGGAACTATGAGCAGTACTTC
cdr3_aa: CASSLYTSGNYEQYF
j_call: TRBJ2-7
clone_size: few
v_call: TRBV5-4
cdr3_length: 15
d_call: TRBD2

cdr3_nt: TGCAGTGCGCTGAAGGGGGGCGCGTATAACTATGGCTACACCTTC
cdr3_aa: CSALKGGAYNYGYTF
j_call: TRBJ1-2
clone_size: .
v_call: TRBV20-1
cdr3_length: 15
d_call: .

cdr3_nt: TGTGCCAGCAGCCGACGACAGGGAGGTCACACTGAAGCTTTCTTT
cdr3_aa: CASSRRQGGHTEAFF
j_call: TRBJ1-1
clone_size: few
v_call: TRBV14
cdr3_length: 15
d_call: TRBD1

cdr3_nt: TGCGCCAGCAGCCCGGGAGGAGGGGGCAATGAGCAGTTCTTC
cdr3_aa: CASSPGGGGNEQFF
j_call: TRBJ2-1
clone_size: once
v_call: TRBV5-1
cdr3_length: 14
d_call: .

cdr3_nt: TGTGCCAGCAGCGTGGACGGTGACACTGAAGCTTTCTTT
cdr3_aa: CASSVDGDTEAFF
j_call: TRBJ1-1
clone_size: many
v_call: TRBV5-8
cdr3_length: 13
d_call: .

cdr3_nt: TGTGCCACCAGTGATTTGGGCGGAGCTAACTATGGCTACACCTTC
cdr3_aa: CATSDLGGANYGYTF
j_call: TRBJ1-2
clone_size: .
v_call: TRBV24-1
cdr3_length: 15
d_call: .

cdr3_nt: TGCAGTGCGCGCCGCCGGACTAGCGGGAGGAAGGTGGAGTTCTTC
cdr3_aa: CSARRRTSGRKVEFF
j_call: TRBJ2-7
clone_size: .
v_call: TRBV20-1
cdr3_length: 15
d_call: TRBD2

cdr3_nt: TGTGCCACCAGCACCCGGGACAGGGACTACGAGCAGTACTTC
cdr3_aa: CATSTRDRDYEQYF
j_call: TRBJ2-7
clone_size: many
v_call: TRBV15
cdr3_length: 14
d_call: TRBD1

cdr3_nt: TGTGCCAGCAGCGTAGTGGGACTAGCGTACAATGAGCAGTTCTTC
cdr3_aa: CASSVVGLAYNEQFF
j_call: TRBJ2-1
clone_size: .
v_call: TRBV5-4
cdr3_length: 15
d_call: TRBD2

cdr3_nt: TGTGCCAGCAGCTTCCCCTTAGCGGGAGGGATGGAAGAGACCCAGTACTTC
cdr3_aa: CASSFPLAGGMEETQYF
j_call: TRBJ2-5
clone_size: many
v_call: TRBV7-9
cdr3_length: 17
d_call: TRBD2

cdr3_nt: TGTGCCAGTACCATACTAGCGGGAGGGGGGAATCAGCCCCAGCATTTT
cdr3_aa: CASTILAGGGNQPQHF
j_call: TRBJ1-5
clone_size: .
v_call: TRBV19
cdr3_length: 16
d_call: .

cdr3_nt: TGTGCCAGTCAAGGGGTTAGCACAGATACGCAGTATTTT
cdr3_aa: CASQGVSTDTQYF
j_call: TRBJ2-3
clone_size: .
v_call: TRBV6-6
cdr3_length: 13
d_call: .

cdr3_nt: TGTGCCAGCAGCTCGAACGAGCAGTACTTC
cdr3_aa: CASSSNEQYF
j_call: TRBJ2-7
clone_size: .
v_call: TRBV7-9
cdr3_length: 10
d_call: .

cdr3_nt: TGTGCCTCAGAGCGGGGCAACACCATATATTTT
cdr3_aa: CASERGNTIYF
j_call: TRBJ1-3
clone_size: .
v_call: TRBV7-9
cdr3_length: 11
d_call: .

cdr3_nt: TGTGCCAGCAGCGAAGGCAGGGACGACCAAGAGACCCAGTACTTC
cdr3_aa: CASSEGRDDQETQYF
j_call: TRBJ2-5
clone_size: many
v_call: TRBV9
cdr3_length: 15
d_call: .

cdr3_nt: TGTGCCAGCAGCCCCTTAGTAGGCACAGGGAAAGAGACCCAGTACTTC
cdr3_aa: CASSPLVGTGKETQYF
j_call: TRBJ2-5
clone_size: .
v_call: TRBV11-2
cdr3_length: 16
d_call: .

cdr3_nt: TGCGCCAGCAGCTTGGTACCTGGCAAAGACGAGCAGTACTTC
cdr3_aa: CASSLVPGKDEQYF
j_call: TRBJ2-7
clone_size: many
v_call: TRBV5-1
cdr3_length: 14
d_call: .

cdr3_nt: TGTGCCAGCAGCCCAGGGACAGGGGGGGGTGCTTTCTTT
cdr3_aa: CASSPGTGGGAFF
j_call: TRBJ1-1
clone_size: many
v_call: TRBV11-2
cdr3_length: 13
d_call: TRBD1

cdr3_nt: TGTGCCAGCAGCTCAGAATGGGACACTGAAGCTTTCTTT
cdr3_aa: CASSSEWDTEAFF
j_call: TRBJ1-1
clone_size: many
v_call: TRBV11-3
cdr3_length: 13
d_call: .

cdr3_nt: TGTGCCACCAGTGACCCTTTCTCAGCAGGAACCTACAATGAGCAGTTCTTC
cdr3_aa: CATSDPFSAGTYNEQFF
j_call: TRBJ2-1
clone_size: .
v_call: TRBV24-1
cdr3_length: 17
d_call: .

cdr3_nt: TGTGCCAGCAGCATGGACGGGGTCGGTGGCTACACCTTC
cdr3_aa: CASSMDGVGGYTF
j_call: TRBJ1-2
clone_size: once
v_call: TRBV7-2
cdr3_length: 13
d_call: .

cdr3_nt: TGTGCCAGCAGCCGCCTCCTGGGGCGCCTGAATGAAAAACTGTTTTTT
cdr3_aa: CASSRLLGRLNEKLFF
j_call: TRBJ1-4
clone_size: many
v_call: TRBV2
cdr3_length: 16
d_call: .

cdr3_nt: TGTGCCGTCAGTGGGGCGGGGGAGACCCAGTACTTC
cdr3_aa: CAVSGAGETQYF
j_call: TRBJ2-5
clone_size: .
v_call: TRBV10-3
cdr3_length: 12
d_call: .

cdr3_nt: TGTGCCATCAGTGATGGAGGAGAGGGAAACATTCAGTACTTC
cdr3_aa: CAISDGGEGNIQYF
j_call: TRBJ2-4
clone_size: .
v_call: TRBV10-3
cdr3_length: 14
d_call: .

cdr3_nt: TGTGCCAGCAGCTTAAGGCGGCGCGATGAGCAGTTCTTC
cdr3_aa: CASSLRRRDEQFF
j_call: TRBJ2-1
clone_size: .
v_call: TRBV7-2
cdr3_length: 13
d_call: .

cdr3_nt: TGTGCCAGCAGCCAAGACCGGGGGCCGAAGTTCTTC
cdr3_aa: CASSQDRGPKFF
j_call: TRBJ2-1
clone_size: .
v_call: TRBV14
cdr3_length: 12
d_call: .

cdr3_nt: TGTGCCAGCAGTTCGCCCCGACAGGCTTCGAACACCGGGGAGCTGTTTTTT
cdr3_aa: CASSSPRQASNTGELFF
j_call: TRBJ2-2
clone_size: once
v_call: TRBV6-5
cdr3_length: 17
d_call: .

cdr3_nt: TGTGCCAGCAGTAGGAGGACCCTGACCGGGGAGCTGTTTTTT
cdr3_aa: CASSRRTLTGELFF
j_call: TRBJ2-2
clone_size: many
v_call: TRBV6-5
cdr3_length: 14
d_call: .

cdr3_nt: TGCAGCGCCATGGGACAGCGGGTTACTGAAGCTTTC
cdr3_aa: CSAMGQRVTEAF
j_call: TRBJ2-6
clone_size: once
v_call: TRBV29-1
cdr3_length: 12
d_call: .

cdr3_nt: TGTGCCAGCAGCTCCGCCGACAAGGAGACCCAGTACTTC
cdr3_aa: CASSSADKETQYF
j_call: TRBJ2-5
clone_size: .
v_call: TRBV7-2
cdr3_length: 13
d_call: .

cdr3_nt: TGTGCCAGCAGTTTAGGCAGGGGAGAGGGTAGGAGCAATCAGCCCCAGCATTTT
cdr3_aa: CASSLGRGEGRSNQPQHF
j_call: TRBJ1-5
clone_size: .
v_call: TRBV27
cdr3_length: 18
d_call: .

cdr3_nt: TGTGCCAGCAGCTTAGAGGCGCGGGAGGGCCTGTCGGGTACGCAGTATTTT
cdr3_aa: CASSLEAREGLSGTQYF
j_call: TRBJ2-3
clone_size: .
v_call: TRBV7-2
cdr3_length: 17
d_call: TRBD2

cdr3_nt: TGTGCCAGCAGCCCTAGGGGTGGGCAGAGGGGAGAGACCCAGTACTTC
cdr3_aa: CASSPRGGQRGETQYF
j_call: TRBJ2-5
clone_size: .
v_call: TRBV5-4
cdr3_length: 16
d_call: .

cdr3_nt: TGTGCCAGCGGGGACCTTAGCAATCAGCCCCAGCATTTT
cdr3_aa: CASGDLSNQPQHF
j_call: TRBJ1-5
clone_size: many
v_call: TRBV6-1
cdr3_length: 13
d_call: .

cdr3_nt: TGTGCCAGCAGCTTAGAGAGGACTACCCAAGAGACCCAGTACTTC
cdr3_aa: CASSLERTTQETQYF
j_call: TRBJ2-5
clone_size: many
v_call: TRBV5-8
cdr3_length: 15
d_call: .

cdr3_nt: TGCGCCAGCAGCCCGGTGCAAACGAACTCCTACGAGCAGTACTTC
cdr3_aa: CASSPVQTNSYEQYF
j_call: TRBJ2-7
clone_size: .
v_call: TRBV5-1
cdr3_length: 15
d_call: .

cdr3_nt: TGTGCCAGCAGCTCGGGACGGTTCTACACTGAAGCTTTCTTT
cdr3_aa: CASSSGRFYTEAFF
j_call: TRBJ1-1
clone_size: many
v_call: TRBV7-2
cdr3_length: 14
d_call: .

cdr3_nt: TGTGCCAGCAGTTACTTAACAGGGCCTAGCTACGAGCAGTACTTC
cdr3_aa: CASSYLTGPSYEQYF
j_call: TRBJ2-7
clone_size: few
v_call: TRBV6-6
cdr3_length: 15
d_call: .

cdr3_nt: TGTGCCAGCAGCGTAGGACTAGCGGGAAACACCGGGGAGCTGTTTTTT
cdr3_aa: CASSVGLAGNTGELFF
j_call: TRBJ2-2
clone_size: many
v_call: TRBV9
cdr3_length: 16
d_call: TRBD2

cdr3_nt: TGTGCCAGCAGTTTAGGGGCGGGGTTTGTCACCTTC
cdr3_aa: CASSLGAGFVTF
j_call: TRBJ1-2
clone_size: many
v_call: TRBV12-3/TRBV12-4
cdr3_length: 12
d_call: .

cdr3_nt: TGTGCCAGCAGCCCATTAAGTACGTCATCCGCGTACTTC
cdr3_aa: CASSPLSTSSAYF
j_call: TRBJ2-7
clone_size: many
v_call: TRBV7-6
cdr3_length: 13
d_call: .

cdr3_nt: TGTGCCAGCTATAGTGACATCGGAAAAGAAAAACTGTTTTTT
cdr3_aa: CASYSDIGKEKLFF
j_call: TRBJ1-4
clone_size: many
v_call: TRBV2
cdr3_length: 14
d_call: .

cdr3_nt: TGTGCCAGCAGCCAAACCGAGGCCTATGGCTACACCTTC
cdr3_aa: CASSQTEAYGYTF
j_call: TRBJ1-2
clone_size: .
v_call: TRBV3-1
cdr3_length: 13
d_call: .

cdr3_nt: TGTGCCAGCAGTGCCCTGGGTAGCGGGAAGGTCGAGCAGTACTTC
cdr3_aa: CASSALGSGKVEQYF
j_call: TRBJ2-7
clone_size: many
v_call: TRBV6-5
cdr3_length: 15
d_call: TRBD2

cdr3_nt: TGCAGTGCTAGAGATTTCCCGACATCACAAGAGACCCAGTACTTC
cdr3_aa: CSARDFPTSQETQYF
j_call: TRBJ2-5
clone_size: many
v_call: TRBV20-1
cdr3_length: 15
d_call: .

cdr3_nt: TGTGCCAGCAGGGGACTGTATAATTCACCCCTCCACTTT
cdr3_aa: CASRGLYNSPLHF
j_call: TRBJ1-6
clone_size: many
v_call: TRBV12-3/TRBV12-4
cdr3_length: 13
d_call: .

cdr3_nt: TGTGCCAGCAGCCGCGGGATCTCCTCCTACGAGCAGTACTTC
cdr3_aa: CASSRGISSYEQYF
j_call: TRBJ2-7
clone_size: many
v_call: TRBV9
cdr3_length: 14
d_call: .

cdr3_nt: TGTGCCAGCAGCTTAGAGCAGGTCCTAAATCAGCCCCAGCATTTT
cdr3_aa: CASSLEQVLNQPQHF
j_call: TRBJ1-5
clone_size: many
v_call: TRBV7-2
cdr3_length: 15
d_call: .

cdr3_nt: TGCAGTGCTAGAGCGGTTGGGGATAGCAATCAGCCCCAGCATTTT
cdr3_aa: CSARAVGDSNQPQHF
j_call: TRBJ1-5
clone_size: many
v_call: TRBV20-1
cdr3_length: 15
d_call: .

cdr3_nt: TGCGCCAGCAGCTCCGTGACAGGGGTGGCCAACGTCCTGACTTTC
cdr3_aa: CASSSVTGVANVLTF
j_call: TRBJ2-6
clone_size: .
v_call: TRBV5-1
cdr3_length: 15
d_call: TRBD1

cdr3_nt: TGCAGTGCTAGACGGCAGGGAGCCCCGAATCTCTACGAGCAGTACTTC
cdr3_aa: CSARRQGAPNLYEQYF
j_call: TRBJ2-7
clone_size: few
v_call: TRBV20-1
cdr3_length: 16
d_call: .

cdr3_nt: TGCGCCAGCAGCTCCTGGGGACTAGCGGCCAGGGAAGAGGCCCAGTACTTC
cdr3_aa: CASSSWGLAAREEAQYF
j_call: TRBJ2-5
clone_size: .
v_call: TRBV5-1
cdr3_length: 17
d_call: TRBD2

cdr3_nt: TGTGCCAGCAGCGAGCTGGGGGAAGGAAACACCATATATTTT
cdr3_aa: CASSELGEGNTIYF
j_call: TRBJ1-3
clone_size: many
v_call: TRBV9
cdr3_length: 14
d_call: .

cdr3_nt: TGTGCCAGCAGTGAGGCTAGCGGCGGTTATGAGCAGTTCTTC
cdr3_aa: CASSEASGGYEQFF
j_call: TRBJ2-1
clone_size: few
v_call: TRBV2
cdr3_length: 14
d_call: TRBD2